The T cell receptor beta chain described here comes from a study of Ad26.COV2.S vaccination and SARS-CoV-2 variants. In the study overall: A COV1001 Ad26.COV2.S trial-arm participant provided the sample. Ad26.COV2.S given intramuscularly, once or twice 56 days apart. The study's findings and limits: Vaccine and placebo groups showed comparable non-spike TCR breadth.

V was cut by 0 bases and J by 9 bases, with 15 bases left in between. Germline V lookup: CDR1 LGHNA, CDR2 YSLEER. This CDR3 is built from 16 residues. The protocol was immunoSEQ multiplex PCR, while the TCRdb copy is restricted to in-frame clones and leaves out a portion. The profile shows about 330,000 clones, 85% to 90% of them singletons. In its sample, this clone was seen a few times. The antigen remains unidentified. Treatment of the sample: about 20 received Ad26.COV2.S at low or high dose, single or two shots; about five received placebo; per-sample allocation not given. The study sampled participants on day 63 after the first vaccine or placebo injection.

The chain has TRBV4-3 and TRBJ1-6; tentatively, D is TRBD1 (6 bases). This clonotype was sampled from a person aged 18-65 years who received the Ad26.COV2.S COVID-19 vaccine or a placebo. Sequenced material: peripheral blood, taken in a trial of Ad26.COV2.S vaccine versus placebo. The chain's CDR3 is CASSQEQGSVSSPLHF. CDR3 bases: TGCGCCAGCAGCCAAGAACAGGGTAGCGTAAGTTCACCCCTCCACTTT.